This entry lists 30 T cell receptor beta chains sequenced from one sample in a study of cytotoxic CD8 clonotypes in ibrutinib-treated CLL. Profiled with immunoSEQ multiplex PCR; TCRdb holds only in-frame clones, not every one. The sample lists approximately 160,000 clones; about 88% were seen once. Sample: PBMCs, taken at disease progression, from a patient treated with ibrutinib. The source of these receptors is a human donor with chronic lymphocytic leukemia.

V and J are TRBV9 and TRBJ2-1, with no clear D. CDR3 length: 13 residues. Germline values: CDR1 SGDLS, CDR2 YYNGEE. V was clipped by 3 bases and J by 12 bases, with 16 bases between them. CDR3 sequence reads: CASSDLFLVGQFF. The CDR3 region has the DNA TGTGCCAGCAGCGATCTTTTCTTGGTGGGGCAGTTCTTC.

This clone was counted once. This chain joins TRBV11-2 and TRBJ2-3, with D hard to call. The V end lost 3 bases, the J end lost 4 bases, and 14 bases lay between the germline ends. Germline CDR1 SGHAT, CDR2 FQNNGV. The CDR3 sequence is 15 residues long. The CDR3, as DNA: TGTGCCAGCAGCTTTCAACCCTCGACCGCAGATACGCAGTATTTT. Translation gives CASSFQPSTADTQYF.

V and J are TRBV18 and TRBJ1-3; 9 positions agree with TRBD1. V lost 1 base to trimming and J lost 7 bases; unmatched junction nucleotides: 11. Germline V gives CDR1 KGHSH, CDR2 LQKENI. This CDR3 comprises 17 residues. CDR3 residues: CASSPLGQGSGSNTIYF. The CDR3 DNA sequence: TGTGCCAGCTCACCACTCGGACAGGGGAGTGGTAGTAACACCATATATTTT.

This chain joins TRBV9 and TRBJ2-3; 9 nucleotides match TRBD1. The V gene's germline CDR1 is SGDLS and CDR2 YYNGEE. This CDR3 contains 16 residues. Trimming cost V 3 bases and J 1 base; bases outside gene matches: 6. The CDR3 loop reads CASSARTGVGTDTQYF. CDR3 DNA: TGTGCCAGCAGCGCGAGGACAGGGGTGGGCACAGATACGCAGTATTTT. The full variable domain, completed using reference TRBV9 and TRBJ2-3, is DSGVTQTPKHLITATGQRVTLRCSPRSGDLSVYWYQQSLDQGLQFLIQYYNGEERAKGNILERFSAQQFPDLHSELNLSSLELGDSALYFCASSARTGVGTDTQYFGPGTRLTVL.

This chain connects TRBV7-9 to TRBJ1-5; D is uncertain. The CDR3 sequence is 14 residues long. V lost 3 bases and J lost 4, with 10 bases in between. Germline V lookup: CDR1 SEHNR, CDR2 FQNEAQ (reference sequence). CDR3 amino acids: CASSFGRANQPQHF. The CDR3 nucleotides read TGTGCCAGCAGCTTCGGCCGGGCTAATCAGCCCCAGCATTTT.

The rearrangement links TRBV7-6 to TRBJ1-1, with D unresolved. The germline V and J ends were trimmed by 4 bases and 0 bases, with 9 bases remaining between them. Germline V gene data show CDR1 as SGHVS and CDR2 as FNYEAQ. The CDR3 is made up of 14 amino acids. The DNA for the CDR3 is TGTGCCAGCAGCTCGCCTGAGATGAACACTGAAGCTTTCTTT. This codes for CASSSPEMNTEAFF.

This clone was seen a few times. The V gene is TRBV6-1, the J gene TRBJ1-5, with TRBD1 identical over 7 bases. CDR1 is MNHNS and CDR2 is SASEGT in the germline V gene. Trimming took 6 bases from V and 4 from J; bases not matched to a gene: 9. The CDR3 is 15 amino acids. Written as DNA, the CDR3 is TGTGCCAGCAGGACCAGGGGACAGCCGAATCAGCCCCAGCATTTT. Protein: CASRTRGQPNQPQHF.

V is TRBV7-8 and J is TRBJ2-1, with TRBD2 matching over 15 bases. Germline V lookup: CDR1 SGHVS, CDR2 FQNEAQ. The CDR3 has 19 residues. V dropped 1 base and J dropped 7; count of bases not matched to a gene: 11. The CDR3 loop is CASSLVWSGLAGGGNEQFF. CDR3 coding DNA: TGTGCCAGCAGCTTAGTATGGTCGGGACTAGCGGGAGGTGGGAATGAGCAGTTCTTC.

The V and J genes are TRBV27 and TRBJ2-2; D perhaps matches TRBD1 (8 bases). Trimming left V 1 base short and J 5 bases short, with 14 bases between. CDR3 size: 16 residues. The germline V gene has CDR1 MNHEY and CDR2 SMNVEV (reference sequence). The CDR3 region is CASSLYGQGGTGELFF. The DNA for the CDR3 is TGTGCCAGCAGTTTATACGGACAGGGAGGGACCGGGGAGCTGTTTTTT.

This clone was found a few times. This chain links TRBV7-9 with TRBJ1-2; the D is unclear. The CDR3 is 14 residues long. Between the trimmed V and J ends, which lost 1 base and 4 bases, there was a span of 10 bases. Germline assignment: CDR1 SEHNR and CDR2 FQNEAQ (reference sequence). CDR3 sequence: CASSLGGLGYGYTF. The DNA for the CDR3 is TGTGCCAGCAGCTTAGGAGGTCTAGGCTATGGCTACACCTTC.

Worth noting for this clone: Other nucleotide sequences in the sample specify the same CDR3. V and J are TRBV6-5 and TRBJ1-1; tentative D call: TRBD1 (5 bases). V was clipped by 8 bases and J by 1 base, with 5 bases between them. CDR3 length equals 11 residues. CDR1 is MNHEY and CDR2 is SVGAGI in the germline V gene. CDR3 amino acids: CASGGNTEAFF. The CDR3 nucleotides are TGTGCCAGCGGGGGGAACACTGAAGCTTTCTTT.

The chain's CDR3 is CASSLQRHNTGELFF. CDR3 coding DNA: TGTGCCAGCAGTTTACAGAGACACAACACCGGGGAGCTGTTTTTT. V and J are TRBV27 and TRBJ2-2; D call uncertain. With 2 bases removed from V and 2 bases from J, the gap between germline ends came to 9 bases. CDR3 length: 15 residues. CDR1 is MNHEY and CDR2 is SMNVEV in the germline V gene (reference sequence).

The chain carries TRBV6-6 and TRBJ1-1, with a possible D match to TRBD1 (5 bases). The germline V gene has CDR1 MNHNY and CDR2 SVGAGI (reference sequence). The V gene lost 0 bases and the J gene lost 2 bases, with 13 bases spanning the gap. This CDR3 region has 16 residues. The CDR3 DNA sequence: TGTGCCAGCAGTTACTCGAGACAGCCAACAAACACTGAAGCTTTCTTT. Translation gives CASSYSRQPTNTEAFF.

The rearrangement uses TRBV29-1 and TRBJ2-3; 8 bases agree with TRBD1. Germline lookup yields CDR1 SQVTM and CDR2 ANQGSEA. The CDR3 covers 15 residues. Trimming at V came to 0 bases and at J to 6 bases, leaving 8 bases not matched to a gene. The CDR3 spells CSVEDLGDRLDTQYF. CDR3 nucleotide sequence: TGCAGCGTTGAAGATTTAGGGGACAGGCTGGATACGCAGTATTTT.

V gene TRBV19 combines with J gene TRBJ2-7; D may be TRBD1 (5 bases). V was pared by 1 base and J by 0 bases, with 19 bases between. The germline V gene has CDR1 LNHDA and CDR2 SQIVND (reference sequence). CDR3 length: 18 residues. CDR3 DNA sequence: TGTGCCAGTAGTATAGTTCGTTTGGGGCCGACGGGCTCCTACGAGCAGTACTTC. Amino acids: CASSIVRLGPTGSYEQYF.

This clone has a single count. The chain couples TRBV27 to TRBJ1-2; TRBD1 might be the D (5 bases). Looked up from germline, CDR1 is MNHEY and CDR2 is SMNVEV (reference sequence). V dropped 5 bases and J dropped 6 bases, with 13 bases sitting between them. The CDR3 is made up of 13 amino acids. The CDR3 DNA sequence: TGTGCCAGCAGTCAATTCAGACAGAATGGCTACACCTTC. Encoded protein: CASSQFRQNGYTF.

The chain uses TRBV19 and TRBJ2-5; D may be TRBD1 (6 bases). Germline CDR1 is LNHDA and CDR2 is SQIVND (reference sequence). CDR3 length equals 17 residues. With 5 bases removed from V and 5 bases from J, the gap between germline ends came to 24 bases. As DNA, the CDR3 is TGTGCCAGTAGTGTTAGACGGGCTACAGGGATTGGTGAGACCCAGTACTTC. Translation: CASSVRRATGIGETQYF.

The rearrangement links TRBV5-1 to TRBJ2-5, with 8 bases that match TRBD2. Germline V gives CDR1 SGHRS, CDR2 YFSETQ. Losses at the gene ends were 2 bases for V and 4 bases for J; bases not matched to a gene: 10. The CDR3 runs to 16 residues. The CDR3 protein is CASSLGGLARGETQYF. For the CDR3, the DNA is TGCGCCAGCAGCTTAGGAGGACTAGCCCGTGGAGAGACCCAGTACTTC.

J is TRBJ2-1 and V is TRBV28, with D maybe TRBD2 (5 bases). Per the germline V gene, CDR1 is MDHEN and CDR2 is SYDVKM. Trimming took off 5 bases at V and 9 bases at J, with 17 bases between the two ends. The CDR3 contains 14 residues. This CDR3 reads CASSLPNLGGEQFF. DNA for the CDR3: TGTGCCAGCAGTCTCCCAAACTTAGGAGGTGAGCAGTTCTTC. The full variable domain, completed using reference TRBV28 and TRBJ2-1, is DVKVTQSSRYLVKRTGEKVFLECVQDMDHENMFWYRQDPGLGLRLIYFSYDVKMKEKGDIPEGYSVSREKKERFSLILESASTNQTSMYLCASSLPNLGGEQFFGPGTRLTVL.

The chain recombines TRBV10-2 with TRBJ1-2, with D possibly being TRBD1 (5 bases). The V gene lost 2 bases and the J gene lost 4 bases, with 11 bases spanning the gap. The CDR3 loop spans 14 amino acids. CDR1 and CDR2 from the germline V gene are WSHSY and SAAADI. The CDR3 reads CASSEGARGYGYTF. CDR3 nucleotides: TGCGCCAGCAGTGAGGGGGCAAGAGGCTATGGCTACACCTTC.

This chain uses TRBV7-2 with TRBJ2-1, with TRBD1 matching 8 bases. The CDR3 runs 16 residues. Trimming removed 1 base from V and 0 bases from J; junction bases left unmatched: 2. Germline CDR1 reads SGHTA; CDR2 reads FQGNSA. The CDR3 nucleotides are TGTGCCAGCAGCTTAGTGGGGACAGGCTCCTACAATGAGCAGTTCTTC. This gives the protein CASSLVGTGSYNEQFF.

The chain links TRBV6-6 to TRBJ2-3, with D possibly being TRBD1 or TRBD2 (5 bases each). The germline V gene encodes CDR1 MNHNY and CDR2 SVGAGI (reference sequence). The CDR3 has 14 amino acids. Trimming pared 7 bases from V and 1 base from J, leaving 12 bases between. The CDR3 DNA sequence: TGTGCCAGCATCTACGGGGCAGGCACAGATACGCAGTATTTT. Translated, it gives CASIYGAGTDTQYF.

The chain joins TRBV4-2 to TRBJ1-1, with D hard to call. This CDR3 has 14 residues. Looked up from germline, CDR1 is LGHNA and CDR2 is YNFKEQ. Trimming shortened V by 0 bases and J by 10 bases, and 15 bases separated the two germline ends. The CDR3 loop reads CASSQEHTSIGAFF. The CDR3 bases are TGTGCCAGCAGCCAAGAACACACTTCAATCGGAGCTTTCTTT.

This chain uses TRBV30 with TRBJ1-2; TRBD1 is a possible D gene (5 bases). Trimming removed 0 bases from V and 5 bases from J, with 7 bases in between. Germline lookup yields CDR1 GTSNPN and CDR2 SVGIG (reference sequence). CDR3 length: 12 residues. Here the CDR3 DNA reads TGTGCCTGGAGTGTGGGACCATATGGCTACACCTTC. Its protein is CAWSVGPYGYTF.

The J gene is TRBJ2-1, the V gene TRBV19; 11 bases agree with TRBD2. The CDR3 has 14 residues. V was clipped by 6 bases and J by 7 bases; unmatched bases: 5. Germline V gives CDR1 LNHDA, CDR2 SQIVND (reference sequence). CDR3 nucleotide sequence: TGTGCCAGTAGAGTAGCGGGAGGGGGGAATGAGCAGTTCTTC. It encodes CASRVAGGGNEQFF.

The chain employs TRBV7-2 and TRBJ1-4; 8 bases line up with TRBD1. Per the germline V gene, CDR1 is SGHTA and CDR2 is FQGNSA. Trimming took 3 bases from V and 9 from J; bases not matched to a gene: 9. The CDR3 runs to 15 residues. Here the CDR3 reads CASSFQPGTGKKLFF. The CDR3 nucleotides are TGTGCCAGCAGCTTTCAACCGGGGACAGGCAAAAAACTGTTTTTT.

This chain uses TRBV25-1 with TRBJ2-3; D might be TRBD1 (6 bases). From germline, CDR1 is MGHDK and CDR2 SYGVNS. The CDR3 totals 15 residues. V was pared by 6 bases and J by 1 base, with 14 bases between. The CDR3 loop is CASRDRYPRTDTQYF. CDR3 bases: TGTGCCAGCAGAGACAGGTATCCCCGCACAGATACGCAGTATTTT.

V is TRBV11-2 and J is TRBJ2-5, with 9 bases identical to TRBD1. The CDR3 loop spans 14 amino acids. Looked up from germline, CDR1 is SGHAT and CDR2 is FQNNGV. The trim removed 5 bases at V and 3 bases at J, leaving 4 bases unmatched. The CDR3 bases are TGTGCCAGCAGCCCCCGGACAGGGGAAGAGACCCAGTACTTC. Its translation is CASSPRTGEETQYF. The full variable domain, its missing parts supplied by reference TRBV11-2 and TRBJ2-5, is EAGVAQSPRYKIIEKRQSVAFWCNPISGHATLYWYQQILGQGPKLLIQFQNNGVVDDSQLPKDRFSAERLKGVDSTLKIQPAKLEDSAVYLCASSPRTGEETQYFGPGTRLLVL.

This chain connects TRBV19 to TRBJ1-1; 7 bases line up with TRBD1. This CDR3 contains 15 residues. Trimming at V came to 7 bases and at J to 2 bases, leaving 10 bases not matched to a gene. Germline CDR1 and CDR2: LNHDA and SQIVND (reference sequence). This CDR3 is CASMGTETLNTEAFF. The CDR3 DNA follows: TGTGCCAGTATGGGGACAGAGACCCTTAACACTGAAGCTTTCTTT.

The genes are TRBV4-2 and TRBJ2-3; D is ambiguous. V shed 1 base and J shed 6 bases, with 14 bases lying between them. The CDR3 totals 15 residues. Germline CDR1 is LGHNA and CDR2 is YNFKEQ. Here the CDR3 reads CASSQVVPQADTQYF. In nucleotides, the CDR3 is TGTGCCAGCAGCCAAGTTGTCCCCCAGGCGGATACGCAGTATTTT.